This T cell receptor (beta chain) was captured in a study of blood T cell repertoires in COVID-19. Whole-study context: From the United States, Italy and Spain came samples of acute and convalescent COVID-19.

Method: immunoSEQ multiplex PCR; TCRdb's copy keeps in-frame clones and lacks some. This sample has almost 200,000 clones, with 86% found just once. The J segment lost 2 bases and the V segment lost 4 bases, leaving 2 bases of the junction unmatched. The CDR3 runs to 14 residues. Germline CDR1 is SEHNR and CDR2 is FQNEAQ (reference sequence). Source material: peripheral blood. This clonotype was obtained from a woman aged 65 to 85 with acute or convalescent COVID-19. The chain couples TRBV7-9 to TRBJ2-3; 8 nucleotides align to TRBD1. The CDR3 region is CASSWDRTTDTQYF. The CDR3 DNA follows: TGTGCCAGCAGCTGGGACAGGACCACAGATACGCAGTATTTT.